A selection of T cell receptor beta chains follows, all from one sample in a study of CD8+ T cells in alopecia areata. Sequenced by immunoSEQ multiplex PCR; TCRdb stores in-frame clones only, minus some. The data hold fewer than 100,000 clones, with about 45% observed a single time. Sequenced material: CD4+ T cells sorted from blood. These receptors came from a human donor with alopecia areata. Each CDR3 is given with its conserved first and last residue. Fields, in order: J gene, clone size, V gene, D gene, CDR3 protein, CDR3 DNA. The D gene is left open where the match is weak. Only some rows state a clone size, as once, few, many or a class for expanded clones.

TRBJ1-1,few,TRBV30,-,CAWEKSTGNTEAFF,TGTGCCTGGGAGAAATCGACAGGGAACACTGAAGCTTTCTTT
TRBJ2-3,-,TRBV7-9,-,CASSHGRAGGDTQYF,TGTGCCAGCAGCCACGGGCGGGCCGGTGGAGATACGCAGTATTTT
TRBJ1-5,once,TRBV30,TRBD1,CAWSVRTGDQPQHF,TGTGCCTGGAGTGTAAGGACAGGGGATCAGCCCCAGCATTTT
TRBJ2-2,-,TRBV21-1,-,CASSKQHRELFF,TGTGCCAGCAGCAAACAGCACCGGGAGCTGTTTTTT
TRBJ2-4,few,TRBV7-2,TRBD1,CASSPDRGNNIQYF,TGTGCCAGCAGCCCAGACAGGGGGAACAACATTCAGTACTTC
TRBJ2-3,-,TRBV28,-,CASSLDRITDTQYF,TGTGCCAGCAGTTTAGACAGGATCACAGATACGCAGTATTTT
TRBJ2-7,-,TRBV2,-,CASSEERAGYEQYF,TGTGCCAGCAGTGAAGAACGGGCGGGCTACGAGCAGTACTTC
TRBJ1-2,few,TRBV4-2,-,CASSQESGRNYGYTF,TGTGCCAGCAGCCAAGAATCCGGACGGAACTATGGCTACACCTTC
TRBJ1-2,few,TRBV28,-,CASSPPTLASWGYTF,TGTGCCAGCAGTCCGCCGACTCTCGCGAGTTGGGGCTACACCTTC
TRBJ2-1,-,TRBV14,-,CASSPGFKQFF,TGTGCCAGCAGCCCTGGGTTCAAGCAGTTCTTC
TRBJ2-7,-,TRBV29-1,-,CSGTDFSYEQYF,TGCAGCGGGACAGACTTCTCCTACGAGCAGTACTTC
TRBJ1-2,-,TRBV30,-,CAFNDVTPASGYTF,TGTGCCTTTAACGACGTCACCCCGGCGTCGGGCTACACCTTC
TRBJ2-4,-,TRBV29-1,-,CSVAETENIQYF,TGCAGCGTTGCCGAGACAGAAAACATTCAGTACTTC
TRBJ1-6,-,TRBV29-1,-,CSVEEGSSGGRASPLHF,TGCAGCGTTGAAGAGGGTTCGAGCGGGGGACGTGCTTCACCCCTCCACTTT
TRBJ1-4,few,TRBV5-4,-,CASSFGGRAGLANEKLFF,TGTGCCAGCAGCTTCGGGGGCCGAGCGGGGTTGGCTAATGAAAAACTGTTTTTT
TRBJ2-1,few,TRBV29-1,TRBD2,CSVEPREGNEQFF,TGCAGCGTTGAACCACGGGAGGGCAATGAGCAGTTCTTC
TRBJ1-6,-,TRBV4-1,TRBD1,CASSIGQGVYSPLHF,TGCGCCAGCAGTATCGGACAGGGGGTTTATTCACCCCTCCACTTT
TRBJ2-1,-,TRBV29-1,-,CSVAHREYDEQFF,TGCAGCGTTGCCCATCGGGAGTATGATGAGCAGTTCTTC
TRBJ2-2,-,TRBV18,-,CASTDITNTGELFF,TGTGCCAGCACGGACATTACGAACACCGGGGAGCTGTTTTTT
TRBJ2-3,-,TRBV29-1,TRBD1,CSVVRDRGTDTQYF,TGCAGCGTTGTCCGGGACAGGGGCACAGATACGCAGTATTTT
TRBJ2-4,-,TRBV11-2,-,CASSQGPAGRKNIQYF,TGTGCCAGCAGCCAGGGGCCAGCAGGGAGGAAAAACATTCAGTACTTC
TRBJ2-1,-,TRBV2,TRBD2,CASRPGLAGRDEQFF,TGTGCCAGCAGGCCGGGACTAGCGGGAAGGGATGAGCAGTTCTTC
TRBJ2-3,-,TRBV4-1,-,CASSQDLTDTQYF,TGCGCCAGCAGCCAAGATTTAACAGATACGCAGTATTTT
TRBJ1-2,-,TRBV29-1,TRBD1,CSVVQGMEGYTF,TGCAGCGTTGTACAGGGGATGGAAGGCTACACCTTC
TRBJ2-3,-,TRBV2,-,CASSVGGGATDTQYF,TGTGCCAGCAGTGTAGGAGGAGGGGCCACAGATACGCAGTATTTT
TRBJ2-2,-,TRBV7-2,-,CASSLWDTGELFF,TGTGCCAGCAGTTTGTGGGACACCGGGGAGCTGTTTTTT
TRBJ2-7,-,TRBV29-1,TRBD2,CSVGGGSYEQYF,TGCAGCGTTGGGGGGGGTTCCTACGAGCAGTACTTC
TRBJ2-3,few,TRBV30,TRBD1,CAWSPDREDTQYF,TGTGCCTGGAGTCCGGACAGGGAAGATACGCAGTATTTT
TRBJ2-5,few,TRBV29-1,TRBD1,CSVGQESETQYF,TGCAGCGTCGGACAGGAATCAGAGACCCAGTACTTC
TRBJ2-5,-,TRBV7-9,TRBD1,CASSLGGTGGETQYF,TGTGCCAGCAGCTTAGGTGGGACAGGGGGCGAGACCCAGTACTTC
TRBJ2-7,-,TRBV29-1,-,CSAEGRSWGEQYF,TGCAGCGCCGAGGGCCGGAGCTGGGGCGAGCAGTACTTC
TRBJ2-2,once,TRBV7-2,TRBD1,CASRFSLIGGNTGELFF,TGTGCCAGCAGGTTCAGTCTCATAGGGGGCAACACCGGGGAGCTGTTTTTT
TRBJ2-5,-,TRBV11-3,TRBD1,CASSLGQDNQETQYF,TGTGCCAGCAGCTTGGGACAGGATAACCAAGAGACCCAGTACTTC
TRBJ2-7,-,TRBV30,-,CAWSGYSIRVLSYEQYF,TGTGCCTGGAGTGGGTACAGTATCCGAGTCTTGTCCTACGAGCAGTACTTC
TRBJ1-2,-,TRBV29-1,-,CSVGNFNYGYTF,TGCAGCGTTGGGAACTTTAACTATGGCTACACCTTC
TRBJ2-1,-,TRBV30,-,CAWRVGLADNEQFF,TGTGCCTGGAGGGTGGGGCTAGCCGACAATGAGCAGTTCTTC
TRBJ2-1,few,TRBV29-1,-,CSGGASSYNEQFF,TGCAGCGGGGGGGCGAGCTCCTACAATGAGCAGTTCTTC
TRBJ2-2,-,TRBV5-1,-,CASSPEVVGELFF,TGCGCCAGCAGCCCCGAGGTTGTCGGGGAGCTGTTTTTT
TRBJ1-1,-,TRBV19,-,CASTEEGIPNTEAFF,TGTGCCAGTACAGAGGAAGGTATCCCGAACACTGAAGCTTTCTTT
TRBJ2-7,-,TRBV27,TRBD1,CASRPETGQEQYF,TGTGCCAGCAGACCTGAGACGGGACAGGAGCAGTACTTC
TRBJ2-5,-,TRBV7-2,-,CASSFLLGGRRQETQYF,TGTGCCAGCAGCTTCCTCCTGGGGGGTCGCAGACAAGAGACCCAGTACTTC
TRBJ2-7,-,TRBV29-1,-,CSVERRHYEQYF,TGCAGCGTTGAGAGGAGACACTACGAGCAGTACTTC
TRBJ2-4,-,TRBV4-3,-,CASSPEERKNIQYF,TGCGCCAGCAGCCCGGAAGAAAGGAAAAACATTCAGTACTTC
TRBJ1-2,few,TRBV29-1,-,CSVTWGDVDYGYTF,TGCAGCGTCACGTGGGGAGACGTGGACTATGGCTACACCTTC
TRBJ1-5,-,TRBV4-1,-,CASSQDSTGDLQHF,TGCGCCAGCAGCCAAGATTCAACGGGAGACCTGCAGCATTTT
TRBJ2-1,-,TRBV30,TRBD2,CAWSVGGRQQFF,TGTGCCTGGAGTGTAGGCGGGAGGCAGCAGTTCTTC
TRBJ2-7,-,TRBV30,TRBD1,CAWRVDRGLYEQYF,TGTGCCTGGAGGGTGGACAGGGGGCTTTACGAGCAGTACTTC
TRBJ1-5,-,TRBV30,-,CASAQGSGQPQHF,TGTGCCTCCGCTCAGGGGTCGGGTCAGCCCCAGCATTTT
TRBJ2-7,-,TRBV30,TRBD2,CAWSVLAGVEQYF,TGTGCCTGGAGTGTACTAGCGGGAGTTGAGCAGTACTTC
TRBJ1-2,-,TRBV30,-,CAWSVGAGYTF,TGTGCCTGGAGTGTTGGGGCTGGCTACACCTTC
TRBJ2-5,few,TRBV29-1,-,CSVEPIDRQETQYF,TGCAGCGTTGAACCCATCGACAGACAAGAGACCCAGTACTTC
TRBJ2-1,few,TRBV19,TRBD1,CASSRDRAYNEQFF,TGTGCCAGTAGTAGGGACAGGGCTTACAATGAGCAGTTCTTC
TRBJ2-5,-,TRBV30,-,CAWSTGAPGTQYF,TGTGCCTGGAGTACGGGCGCCCCGGGGACCCAGTACTTC
TRBJ1-2,-,TRBV29-1,-,CSGGGNGVDGYTF,TGCAGCGGCGGGGGGAACGGGGTGGACGGCTACACCTTC
TRBJ2-2,-,TRBV28,TRBD2,CASGGGLAGGTGELFF,TGTGCCAGCGGGGGTGGGCTAGCGGGAGGCACCGGGGAGCTGTTTTTT
TRBJ1-2,-,TRBV5-1,TRBD1,CASSFQPQGGYGYTF,TGCGCCAGCAGCTTCCAGCCGCAGGGGGGCTATGGCTACACCTTC
TRBJ1-2,-,TRBV18,-,CASSPGQLLPYGYTF,TGTGCCAGCTCACCAGGACAGCTTCTACCCTATGGCTACACCTTC
TRBJ1-1,few,TRBV18,-,CASSSADTSEAFF,TGTGCCAGCTCAAGCGCCGACACCAGTGAAGCTTTCTTT
TRBJ2-7,-,TRBV28,-,CASSFVAEGLYEQYF,TGTGCCAGCAGTTTTGTAGCGGAGGGTTTGTACGAGCAGTACTTC
TRBJ1-2,-,TRBV29-1,-,CSVDRLGDDGYTF,TGCAGCGTTGATAGGTTAGGTGACGATGGCTACACCTTC